What follows are 5 T cell receptor beta chains derived from one specimen sequenced in a study of metastatic and nonmetastatic thyroid tumors. Among the patients, none had received any treatment before thyroid surgery. Through MiXCR, TCRdb re-clonotyped the PCR reads. The sample includes about 39,000 clones, roughly 18% of them seen just once. Material: blood. The source is a female donor with papillary thyroid cancer or a benign thyroid nodule (not recorded which). Some clones in this sample may be carry-over from other donors' samples.

This rearrangement joins TRBV7-2 to TRBJ2-7; possible D gene TRBD1, 6 bases. The CDR3 consists of 20 residues. V lost 2 bases and J 1 base, leaving 27 bases between the germline ends. In germline, CDR1 is SGHTA, CDR2 FQGNSA. The CDR3 loop is CASSLSLGTWHQGGSYEQYF. DNA of the CDR3: TGTGCCAGCAGCTTATCTCTCGGGACATGGCATCAGGGTGGATCCTACGAGCAGTACTTC.

Comments on this clone: No conserved phenylalanine or tryptophan ends this CDR3, so it is likely a read error. The DNA is left out, because the CDR3 cannot be placed on it with certainty; the CDR3 is given as TCRdb lists it. The chain employs TRBV28 and TRBJ2-6; the table's D call, TRBD1, was not checked against the DNA. The CDR3 has 17 residues if both end residues are counted. Germline CDR1 and CDR2: MDHEN and SYDVKM. The chain's CDR3 is CASSVQGGGSGANVMTS.

The J gene is TRBJ2-7, the V gene TRBV12-3 or TRBV12-4, with TRBD1 as a possible D gene (6 bases). The CDR3 covers 15 residues. V shed 5 bases and J shed 1 base, with 15 bases lying between them. The CDR3, as DNA: TGTGCCAGCAGTCTAACCGGGACAAGATCCTACGAGCAGTACTTC. It encodes CASSLTGTRSYEQYF.

At least ten counts were recorded for this clone. This chain uses TRBV5-5 with TRBJ1-1, with unresolved D. Looked up from germline, CDR1 is SGHKS and CDR2 is YYEKEE (reference sequence). Trimming stripped 3 bases from V and 4 bases from J, with 13 bases between. This CDR3 region has 14 residues. The CDR3 sequence: CASSSGGWATEAFF. CDR3 sequence (DNA): TGTGCCAGCAGCTCCGGCGGCTGGGCCACTGAAGCTTTCTTT.

This clone was recorded a few times. A much larger clone differs from this one at a single base, so this may be a read error. The chain has TRBV6-5 and TRBJ1-2; D gene uncertain. CDR1 and CDR2 from the germline V gene are MNHEY and SVGAGI. The CDR3 runs to 13 residues. This CDR3 reads CASSYYGNYGCTF. CDR3 bases: TGTGCCAGCAGTTACTACGGGAACTATGGCTGCACCTTC.